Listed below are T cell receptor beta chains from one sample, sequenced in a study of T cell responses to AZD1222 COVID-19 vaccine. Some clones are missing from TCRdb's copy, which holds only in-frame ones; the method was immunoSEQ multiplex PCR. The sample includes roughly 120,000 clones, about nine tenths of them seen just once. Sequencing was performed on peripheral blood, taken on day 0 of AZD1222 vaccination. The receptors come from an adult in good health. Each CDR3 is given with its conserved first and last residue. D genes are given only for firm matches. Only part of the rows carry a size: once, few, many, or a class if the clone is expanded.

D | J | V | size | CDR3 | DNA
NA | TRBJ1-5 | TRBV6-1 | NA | CASREGQHQPQHF | TGTGCCAGCAGAGAAGGACAGCATCAGCCCCAGCATTTT
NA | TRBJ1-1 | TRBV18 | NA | CASSPLFLRVNTEAFF | TGTGCCAGCTCACCCCTCTTCTTGAGGGTGAACACTGAAGCTTTCTTT
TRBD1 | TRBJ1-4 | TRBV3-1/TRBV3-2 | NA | CASSLPMTGKLFF | TGTGCCAGCAGCCTCCCCATGACAGGGAAACTGTTTTTT
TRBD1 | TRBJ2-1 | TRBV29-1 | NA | CSVEGTGEHNEQFF | TGCAGCGTTGAAGGGACAGGGGAACACAATGAGCAGTTCTTC
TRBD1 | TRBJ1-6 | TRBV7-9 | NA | CASSLGDRGRSPLHF | TGTGCCAGCAGCTTAGGGGACAGGGGGCGCTCACCCCTCCACTTT
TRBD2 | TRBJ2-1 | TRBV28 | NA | CASSLQAAGSNEQFF | TGTGCCAGCAGTTTGCAGGCAGCGGGGTCCAATGAGCAGTTCTTC
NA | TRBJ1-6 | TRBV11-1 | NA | CASSGLYNSPLHF | TGTGCCAGCAGCGGCCTCTATAATTCACCCCTCCACTTT
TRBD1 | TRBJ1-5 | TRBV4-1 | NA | CASSHHRQGQNSNQPQHF | TGCGCCAGCAGCCACCACAGACAGGGCCAGAATAGCAATCAGCCCCAGCATTTT
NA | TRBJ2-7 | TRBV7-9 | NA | CASSFLGGTYEQYF | TGTGCCAGCAGCTTCCTTGGGGGGACCTACGAGCAGTACTTC
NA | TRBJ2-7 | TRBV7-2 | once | CASSFSQGPYEQYF | TGTGCCAGCAGCTTTAGTCAGGGCCCCTACGAGCAGTACTTC
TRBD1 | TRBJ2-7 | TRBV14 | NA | CASSQTGQGGYEQYF | TGTGCCAGCAGCCAAACAGGACAGGGTGGGTACGAGCAGTACTTC
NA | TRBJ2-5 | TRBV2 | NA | CASNILGRETQYF | TGTGCCAGCAATATTTTGGGGCGAGAGACCCAGTACTTC
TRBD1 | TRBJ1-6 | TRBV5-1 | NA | CASSSTTTGTSPLHF | TGCGCCAGCAGCTCCACGACGACAGGGACTTCACCCCTCCACTTT
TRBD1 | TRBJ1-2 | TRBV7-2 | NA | CASSQDRVYGYTF | TGTGCCAGCAGTCAAGACAGGGTGTATGGCTACACCTTC
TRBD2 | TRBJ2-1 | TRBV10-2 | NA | CATRTSGGGIGNEQFF | TGCGCAACTAGGACTAGCGGGGGGGGCATAGGCAATGAGCAGTTCTTC
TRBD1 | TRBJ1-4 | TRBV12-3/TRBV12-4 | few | CASSPGTGEKLFF | TGTGCCAGCAGTCCCGGGACAGGGGAAAAACTGTTTTTT
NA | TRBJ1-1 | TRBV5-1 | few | CASSSSSRGLEAFF | TGCGCCAGCAGCTCGTCATCACGGGGGCTTGAAGCTTTCTTT
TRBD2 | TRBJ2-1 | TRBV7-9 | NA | CASSLQSGGAYNEQFF | TGTGCCAGCAGCCTTCAATCCGGGGGGGCCTACAATGAGCAGTTCTTC
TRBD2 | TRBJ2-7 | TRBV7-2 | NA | CASSYGLAATYEQYF | TGTGCCAGCAGCTACGGACTAGCGGCAACGTACGAGCAGTACTTC
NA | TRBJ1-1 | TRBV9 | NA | CASSVFGSGTEAFF | TGTGCCAGCAGCGTGTTTGGGTCGGGCACTGAAGCTTTCTTT
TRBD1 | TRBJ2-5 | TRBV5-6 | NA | CASSFGTGGVQETQYF | TGTGCCAGCAGCTTCGGGACAGGGGGAGTCCAAGAGACCCAGTACTTC
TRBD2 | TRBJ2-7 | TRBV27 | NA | CASSYGTSGVGYEQYF | TGTGCCAGCAGTTACGGGACTAGCGGAGTAGGTTACGAGCAGTACTTC
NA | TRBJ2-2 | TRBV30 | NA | CAWSAVGQLTGELFF | TGTGCCTGGAGCGCGGTTGGCCAGCTCACCGGGGAGCTGTTTTTT
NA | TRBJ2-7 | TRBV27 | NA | CASSFRQTSYEQYF | TGTGCCAGCAGTTTTAGACAGACCTCCTACGAGCAGTACTTC
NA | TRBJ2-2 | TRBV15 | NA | CATRQNANTGELFF | TGTGCCACTCGGCAGAACGCGAACACCGGGGAGCTGTTTTTT
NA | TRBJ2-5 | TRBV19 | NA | CASSIVGPQETQYF | TGTGCCAGTAGTATCGTAGGGCCCCAAGAGACCCAGTACTTC
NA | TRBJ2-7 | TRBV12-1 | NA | CASSFARLAAYEQYF | TGTGCCAGCAGCTTTGCGCGTTTGGCAGCCTACGAGCAGTACTTC
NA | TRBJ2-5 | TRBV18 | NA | CASLKGGPQETQYF | TGTGCCAGCTTGAAGGGCGGCCCCCAAGAGACCCAGTACTTC
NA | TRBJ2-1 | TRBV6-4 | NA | CASSKGAGGYNEQFF | TGTGCCAGCAGCAAGGGGGCGGGAGGCTACAATGAGCAGTTCTTC
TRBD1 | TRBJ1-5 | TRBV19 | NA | CASSLGTVNSNQPQHF | TGTGCCAGTAGCTTGGGGACAGTCAATAGCAATCAGCCCCAGCATTTT
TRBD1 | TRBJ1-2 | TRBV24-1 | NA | CATSGPLTGVYGYTF | TGTGCCACCAGTGGGCCCCTTACAGGGGTCTATGGCTACACCTTC
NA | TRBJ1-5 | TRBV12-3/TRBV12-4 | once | CASSLYPAPQHF | TGTGCCAGCAGTTTATACCCGGCGCCGCAGCATTTT
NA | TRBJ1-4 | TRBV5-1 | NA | CASRVGWNEKLFF | TGCGCCAGCAGAGTGGGTTGGAATGAAAAACTGTTTTTT
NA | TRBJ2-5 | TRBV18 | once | CASSRQFARDDQETQYF | TGTGCCAGCTCACGACAGTTCGCGCGGGACGACCAAGAGACCCAGTACTTC
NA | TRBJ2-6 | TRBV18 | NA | CASSPVGSGANVLTF | TGTGCCAGCTCACCAGTTGGTAGTGGGGCCAACGTCCTGACTTTC
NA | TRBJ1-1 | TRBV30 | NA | CAWETGQGLNTEAFF | TGTGCCTGGGAGACGGGGCAGGGGTTGAACACTGAAGCTTTCTTT
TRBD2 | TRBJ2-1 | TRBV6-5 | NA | CASSYLAGGPNEQFF | TGTGCCAGCAGTTACTTAGCGGGGGGCCCTAATGAGCAGTTCTTC
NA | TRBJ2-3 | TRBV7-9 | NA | CASSSLGGGRSVPDTQYF | TGTGCCAGCAGCTCCCTAGGGGGGGGTCGCTCGGTCCCAGATACGCAGTATTTT
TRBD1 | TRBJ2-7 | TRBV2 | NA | CASSALGQGADEQYF | TGTGCCAGCAGCGCTCTCGGACAGGGAGCCGACGAGCAGTACTTC
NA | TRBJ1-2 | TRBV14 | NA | CASSPGGRGRPANYGYTF | TGTGCCAGCAGCCCTGGCGGAAGGGGACGGCCCGCTAACTATGGCTACACCTTC
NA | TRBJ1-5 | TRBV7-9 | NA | CASTPLGVGGGQPQHF | TGTGCCAGTACTCCCCTTGGTGTGGGGGGGGGTCAGCCCCAGCATTTT
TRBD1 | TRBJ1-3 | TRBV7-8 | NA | CASSESLTGGQNTIYF | TGTGCCAGCAGCGAATCGCTGACAGGGGGCCAAAACACCATATATTTT
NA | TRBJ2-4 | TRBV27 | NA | CASSLSGGAENIQYF | TGTGCCAGCAGTTTATCTGGGGGTGCGGAAAACATTCAGTACTTC
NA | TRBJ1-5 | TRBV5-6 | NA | CASSFFWQGNQPQHF | TGTGCCAGCAGCTTTTTTTGGCAGGGCAATCAGCCCCAGCATTTT
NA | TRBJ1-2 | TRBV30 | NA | CAWSIVGGGVDGYTF | TGTGCCTGGAGTATCGTGGGGGGCGGTGTGGATGGCTACACCTTC
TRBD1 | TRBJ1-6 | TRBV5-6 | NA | CASSQYRGSSPLHF | TGTGCCAGCAGTCAATACAGGGGTAGTTCACCCCTCCACTTT
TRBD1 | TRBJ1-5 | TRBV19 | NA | CASRTTGTANQPQHF | TGTGCCAGTAGAACCACCGGGACAGCGAATCAGCCCCAGCATTTT
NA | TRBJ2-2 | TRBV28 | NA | CASSLRSRHPNTGELFF | TGTGCCAGCAGTTTAAGAAGCCGTCACCCTAACACCGGGGAGCTGTTTTTT
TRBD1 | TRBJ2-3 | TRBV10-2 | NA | CASSDGQGSTDTQYF | TGCGCCAGCAGTGATGGACAGGGGAGCACAGATACGCAGTATTTT
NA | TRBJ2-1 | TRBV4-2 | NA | CASSPWEGGNEQFF | TGTGCCAGCAGCCCCTGGGAGGGGGGGAATGAGCAGTTCTTC
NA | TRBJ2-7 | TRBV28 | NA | CASSLGATYEQYF | TGTGCCAGCAGTTTAGGGGCGACCTACGAGCAGTACTTC
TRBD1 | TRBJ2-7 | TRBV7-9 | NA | CASSSGQGKYEQYF | TGTGCCAGCAGCTCGGGACAGGGGAAGTACGAGCAGTACTTC